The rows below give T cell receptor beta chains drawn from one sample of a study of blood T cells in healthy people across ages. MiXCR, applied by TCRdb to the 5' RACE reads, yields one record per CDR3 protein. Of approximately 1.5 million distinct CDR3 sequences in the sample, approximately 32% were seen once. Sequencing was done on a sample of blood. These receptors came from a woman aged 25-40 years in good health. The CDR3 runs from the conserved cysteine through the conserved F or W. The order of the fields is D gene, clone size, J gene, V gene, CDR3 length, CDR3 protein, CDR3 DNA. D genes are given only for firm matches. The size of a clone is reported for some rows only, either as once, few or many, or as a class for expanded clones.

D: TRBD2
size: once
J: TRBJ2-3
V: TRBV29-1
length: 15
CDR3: CSASKGAGGADTRYF
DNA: TGCAGCGCCTCCAAAGGGGCGGGAGGAGCAGATACGCGGTATTTT

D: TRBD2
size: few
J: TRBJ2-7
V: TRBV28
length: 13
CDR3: CASLQSGRYEQYF
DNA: TGTGCCAGTTTGCAAAGCGGGAGGTACGAGCAGTACTTC

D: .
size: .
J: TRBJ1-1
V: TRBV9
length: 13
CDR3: CASSVMMNTEAFF
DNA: TGTGCCAGCAGCGTAATGATGAACACTGAAGCTTTCTTT

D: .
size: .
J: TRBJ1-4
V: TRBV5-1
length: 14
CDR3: CASSLLSDSEKLFF
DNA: TGCGCCAGCAGCTTGCTTTCGGACAGTGAAAAACTGTTTTTT

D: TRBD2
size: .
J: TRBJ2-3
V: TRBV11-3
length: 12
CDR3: CASSSGGNTQYF
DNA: TGTGCCAGCAGCTCGGGGGGGAATACGCAGTATTTT

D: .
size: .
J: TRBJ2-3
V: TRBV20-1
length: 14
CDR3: CSASFGSGTDTQYF
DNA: TGCAGTGCTAGCTTCGGCTCCGGCACAGATACGCAGTATTTT

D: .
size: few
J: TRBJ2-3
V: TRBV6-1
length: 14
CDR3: CASSQGSPADTQYF
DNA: TGTGCCAGCAGTCAGGGTTCTCCAGCAGATACGCAGTATTTT

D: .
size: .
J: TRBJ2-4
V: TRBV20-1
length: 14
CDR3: CSAPGEVSKNIQYF
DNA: TGCAGTGCTCCCGGGGAGGTGTCAAAAAACATTCAGTACTTC

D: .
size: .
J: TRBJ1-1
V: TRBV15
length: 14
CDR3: CATSRMVGVTEAFF
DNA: TGTGCCACCAGCAGAATGGTTGGGGTTACTGAAGCTTTCTTT

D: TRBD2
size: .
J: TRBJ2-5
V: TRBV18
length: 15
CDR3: CASSPPTSGEQTQYF
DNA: TGTGCCAGCTCACCACCGACTAGCGGGGAACAGACCCAGTACTTC

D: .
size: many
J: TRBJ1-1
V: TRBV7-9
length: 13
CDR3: CATSRGRNTEAFF
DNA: TGTGCCACCTCACGAGGGAGGAACACTGAAGCTTTCTTT

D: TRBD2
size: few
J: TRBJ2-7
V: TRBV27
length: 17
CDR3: CASSLSLASGGRDEQYF
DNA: TGTGCCAGCAGTTTATCGTTGGCTAGCGGGGGCCGGGACGAGCAGTACTTC

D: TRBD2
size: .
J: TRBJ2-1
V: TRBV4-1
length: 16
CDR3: CASSQDPSGGLHEQFF
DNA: TGCGCCAGCAGCCAAGATCCTAGCGGGGGCCTGCATGAGCAGTTCTTC

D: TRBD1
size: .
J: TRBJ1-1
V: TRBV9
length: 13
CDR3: CASSTRQGTEAFF
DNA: TGTGCCAGCAGCACCAGACAGGGCACTGAAGCTTTCTTT

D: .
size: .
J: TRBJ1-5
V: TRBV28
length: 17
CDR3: CASSGGADWEGDQPQHF
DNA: TGTGCCAGCAGTGGGGGAGCAGACTGGGAAGGGGATCAGCCCCAGCATTTT

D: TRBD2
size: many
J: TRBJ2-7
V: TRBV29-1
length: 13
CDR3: CSVGLADTYEQYF
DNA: TGCAGCGTTGGGCTAGCGGATACCTACGAGCAGTACTTC

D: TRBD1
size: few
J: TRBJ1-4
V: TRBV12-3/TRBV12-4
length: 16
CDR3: CASSPHRDRGREKLFF
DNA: TGTGCCAGCAGTCCTCACCGGGACAGGGGGCGTGAAAAACTGTTTTTT

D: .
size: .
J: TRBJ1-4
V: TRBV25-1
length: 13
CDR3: CASSDFGVEKLFF
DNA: TGTGCCAGCAGTGATTTTGGGGTGGAAAAACTGTTTTTT

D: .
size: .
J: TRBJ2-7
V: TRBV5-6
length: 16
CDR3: CASSSALEGRSYEQYF
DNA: TGTGCCAGCAGCTCCGCGTTAGAGGGAAGGAGCTACGAGCAGTACTTC

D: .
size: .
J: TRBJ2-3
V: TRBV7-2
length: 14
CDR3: CASSGGGGPDTQYF
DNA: TGTGCCAGCAGCGGCGGAGGAGGGCCAGATACGCAGTATTTT

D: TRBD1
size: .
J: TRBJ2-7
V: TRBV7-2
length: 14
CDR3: CASRDSTGVYGQYF
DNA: TGTGCCAGCAGGGACTCGACAGGGGTATACGGGCAGTACTTC

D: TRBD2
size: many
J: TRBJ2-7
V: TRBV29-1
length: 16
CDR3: CSVAQREHVGGGEQYF
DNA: TGCAGCGTTGCCCAGCGGGAACATGTTGGTGGAGGCGAGCAGTACTTC

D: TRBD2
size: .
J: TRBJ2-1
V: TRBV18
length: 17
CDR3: CASSPNSGKRTYNEQFF
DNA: TGTGCCAGCTCACCAAATAGCGGGAAGAGGACCTACAATGAGCAGTTCTTC

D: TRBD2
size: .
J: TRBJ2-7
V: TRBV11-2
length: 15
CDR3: CASSLEGTNHYEQYF
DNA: TGTGCCAGCAGCTTAGAGGGGACTAATCACTACGAGCAGTACTTC

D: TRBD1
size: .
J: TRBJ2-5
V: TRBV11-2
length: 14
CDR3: CASSGRTGLETQYF
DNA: TGTGCCAGCAGCGGGCGGACAGGCTTGGAGACCCAGTACTTC

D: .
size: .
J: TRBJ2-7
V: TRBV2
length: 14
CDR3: CASSEVRGRYEQYF
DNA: TGTGCCAGCAGTGAAGTGCGGGGCAGGTACGAGCAGTACTTC

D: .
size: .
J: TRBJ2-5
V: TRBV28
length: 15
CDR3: CASSFWRFLRETQYF
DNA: TGTGCCAGCAGTTTTTGGCGGTTCCTGCGGGAGACCCAGTACTTC

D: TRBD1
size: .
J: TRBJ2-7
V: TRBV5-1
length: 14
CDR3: CASSGRQGVYEQYF
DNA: TGCGCCAGCAGCGGCAGACAGGGGGTCTACGAGCAGTACTTC

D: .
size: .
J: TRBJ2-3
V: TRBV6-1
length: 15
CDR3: CASIRSVLHVDTQYF
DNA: TGTGCCAGCATCCGAAGCGTACTCCACGTGGATACGCAGTATTTT

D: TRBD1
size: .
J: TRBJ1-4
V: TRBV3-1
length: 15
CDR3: CASSQVYRGSEKLFF
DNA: TGTGCCAGCAGCCAAGTATACAGGGGGAGTGAAAAACTGTTTTTT

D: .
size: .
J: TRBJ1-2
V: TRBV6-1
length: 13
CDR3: CAGSPDANYGYTF
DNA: TGTGCCGGCAGTCCGGACGCTAACTATGGCTACACCTTC

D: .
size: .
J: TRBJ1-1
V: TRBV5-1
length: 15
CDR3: CASSATWGVGTEAFF
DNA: TGCGCCAGCAGCGCGACGTGGGGGGTGGGCACTGAAGCTTTCTTT

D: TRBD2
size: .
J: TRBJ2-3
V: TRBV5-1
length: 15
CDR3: CASRIPGGYTDTQYF
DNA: TGCGCCAGCAGAATCCCCGGGGGGTACACAGATACGCAGTATTTT

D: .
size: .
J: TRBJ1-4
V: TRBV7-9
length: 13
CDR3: CASREITNEKLFF
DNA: TGTGCCAGCAGGGAGATTACCAATGAAAAACTGTTTTTT

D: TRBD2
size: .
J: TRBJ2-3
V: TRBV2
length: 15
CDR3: CAIPDGGSTTDTQYF
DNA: TGTGCCATCCCGGATGGCGGGAGTACCACAGATACGCAGTATTTT

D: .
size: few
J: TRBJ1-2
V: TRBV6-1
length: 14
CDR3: CASSESGDPYGYTF
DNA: TGTGCCAGCAGTGAGTCAGGGGACCCCTATGGCTACACCTTC

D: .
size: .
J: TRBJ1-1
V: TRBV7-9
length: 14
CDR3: CASSLGGEYTEAFF
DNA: TGTGCCAGCAGCTTAGGGGGGGAGTACACTGAAGCTTTCTTT

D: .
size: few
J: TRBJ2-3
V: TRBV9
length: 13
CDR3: CASGTTSTDTQYF
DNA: TGTGCCAGCGGTACCACTTCCACAGATACGCAGTATTTT

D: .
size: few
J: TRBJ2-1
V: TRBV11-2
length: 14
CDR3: CASSPRGLNNEQFF
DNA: TGTGCCAGCAGCCCTCGAGGCTTGAACAATGAGCAGTTCTTC

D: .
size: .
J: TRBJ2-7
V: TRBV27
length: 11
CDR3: CASSFMGEQYF
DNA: TGTGCCAGCAGTTTCATGGGAGAGCAGTACTTC

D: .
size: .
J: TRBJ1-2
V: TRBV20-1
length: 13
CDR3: CSARTDPNYGYTF
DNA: TGCAGTGCTAGGACAGATCCTAACTATGGCTACACCTTC